The 20 T cell receptor beta chains in this list originate from one sample, sequenced in a study of T cell clonality in common variable immunodeficiency. Profiled with immunoSEQ multiplex PCR; TCRdb holds only in-frame clones, not every one. The profile covers about 42,000 clones, none occurring a single time. Sequences were obtained from peripheral blood mononuclear cells. These receptors were collected from a person aged 18 to 75 in good health.

Concerning this clone: This may be a read error, as it is one base from a much larger clone. The read falls 3 residues short of the CDR3 end, and the missing part is taken from the germline J gene. Within the sample, other DNA sequences also encode this same CDR3. This chain uses TRBV19 with TRBJ1-3, with D possibly TRBD1 on 6 matching bases. The CDR3 has 13 residues. Germline V CDR1 and CDR2: LNHDA, SQIVND (reference sequence). The CDR3 here is CAVQGAQRNTIYF. The CDR3 bases that were read are TGTGCCGTACAGGGAGCGCAGCGAAACACA.

This clone was recorded many times. The read stops 3 residues short of the end of the CDR3; the missing end is completed from the germline J gene. The rearrangement links TRBV7-2 to TRBJ1-5; 8 bases are a match to TRBD1. This CDR3 has 15 residues. The V gene's germline CDR1 is SGHTA and CDR2 FQGNSA. The J segment lost 2 bases and the V segment lost 4 bases, leaving 4 bases of the junction unmatched. CDR3 region: CASSSDRGGNQPQHF. CDR3 DNA, as far as it was read: TGTGCCAGCAGCTCCGACAGGGGTGGCAATCAGCCC.

There are many counts of this clone. The CDR3 end falls 3 residues outside the read, so it is completed with the germline J gene. The chain recombines TRBV20-1 with TRBJ2-3, with D perhaps TRBD1 (6 bases). The CDR3 totals 15 residues. The germline V gene has CDR1 DFQATT and CDR2 SNEGSKA (reference sequence). V lost 3 bases and J lost 3, with 16 bases in between. The CDR3 region is CSASEPQGRTDTQYF. The covered CDR3 bases are TGCAGTGCTAGTGAGCCTCAGGGGAGAACAGATACG.

Many counts were recorded for this clone. The missing CDR3 end, 3 residues past where the read stops, is filled in from the germline J gene. The chain is built from TRBV4-1 and TRBJ2-5, with TRBD2 matching over 14 bases. This CDR3 is 16 amino acids long. Looked up from germline, CDR1 is MGHRA and CDR2 is YSYEKL. With 3 bases clipped from V and 3 bases from J, the junction kept 3 bases outside the gene matches. The CDR3 bases that were read are TGCGCCAGCAGCCAGACTAGCGGGAGGGGAAAAGAGACC. It encodes CASSQTSGRGKET. The complete CDR3 sequence is CASSQTSGRGKETQYF.

The sample holds many counts of this clone. The read gets to within 3 residues of the CDR3 end, and the germline J gene fills in the rest. The chain carries TRBV5-1 and TRBJ1-1; D is unresolved. The CDR3 has 15 residues. Deletions cut 0 bases from V and 4 bases from J, with 13 bases between. Germline-derived CDR1 and CDR2 are SGHRS and YFSETQ. The CDR3 region is CASSLGPASGTEAFF. CDR3 DNA (partial): TGCGCCAGCAGCTTGGGTCCAGCGTCGGGCACTGAA. Drawing the rest from reference TRBV5-1 and TRBJ1-1, the complete variable domain is KAGVTQTPRYLIKTRGQQVTLSCSPISGHRSVSWYQQTPGQGLQFLFEYFSETQRNKGNFPGRFSGRQFSNSRSEMNVSTLELGDSALYLCASSLGPASGTEAFFGQGTRLTVV.

Ten or more counts support this clone. The read ends 3 residues shy of where the CDR3 ends; the end is completed using the germline J gene. The chain carries TRBV30 and TRBJ1-2; 7 bases are a match to TRBD1. The germline gives CDR1 GTSNPN, CDR2 SVGIG (reference sequence). CDR3 length equals 12 residues. The sequenced CDR3 bases are TGTGCCTGGAGAGGGACAGCCTTGGGC. Its translation: CAWRGTALG. The whole CDR3 reads CAWRGTALGYTF. Variable domain in full (rest from reference TRBV30 and TRBJ1-2): SQTIHQWPATLVQPVGSPLSLECTVEGTSNPNLYWYRQAAGRGLQLLFYSVGIGQISSEVPQNLSASRPQDRQFILSSKKLLLSDSGFYLCAWRGTALGYTFGSGTRLTVV.

This clone has ten or more counts. The observed sequence ends 3 residues before the CDR3 terminus, with the missing tail filled in from the germline J gene. The rearrangement joins TRBV7-8 to TRBJ2-3, with TRBD1 matching 10 bases. This CDR3 region has 15 residues. Germline values: CDR1 SGHVS, CDR2 FQNEAQ. V dropped 4 bases and J dropped 3; count of bases not matched to a gene: 4. CDR3 DNA (partial): TGTGCCAGCAGCTATAGACAGGGGGCTACAGATACG. Translating it yields CASSYRQGATDT. The complete CDR3 sequence is CASSYRQGATDTQYF.

In this sample, this clone turned up many times. The read ends 3 residues early relative to the CDR3; the germline J gene fills the gap. The chain has TRBV6-2 or TRBV6-3 and TRBJ1-6; 9 bases match TRBD1. With V trimmed by 5 bases and J by 6 bases, 8 bases remained unmatched. The length of the CDR3 is 16 residues. Germline V gives CDR1 MNHEY, CDR2 SVGEGT. The CDR3 spells CASSRPPTGGNSPLHF. The covered CDR3 bases are TGTGCCAGCAGTCGCCCCCCGACAGGGGGTAATTCACCC.

Ten or more counts support this clone. The DNA ends 3 residues before the CDR3 does, and the rest of the CDR3 is filled in from the germline J gene. V is TRBV5-1 and J is TRBJ2-5; D gene ambiguous. Germline V lookup: CDR1 SGHRS, CDR2 YFSETQ. Deletions cut 0 bases from V and 4 bases from J, with 10 bases between. The CDR3 length is 14 residues. CDR3 residues: CASSLADAGETQYF. The DNA read from the CDR3 is TGCGCCAGCAGCTTGGCCGATGCCGGAGAGACC.

This clone was seen at least ten times. CDR3 sequence: CASSVRTGDGYTF. The part of the CDR3 DNA that was read is TGTGCCAGCAGCGTAAGGACAGGGGACGGC. The rearrangement joins TRBV9 to TRBJ1-2; 9 bases are shared with TRBD1. Read sequence stops 3 residues before the CDR3 end, and the germline J gene provides the missing end. The CDR3 consists of 13 residues. Germline values: CDR1 SGDLS, CDR2 YYNGEE.

This clone came up many times. The observed sequence ends 3 residues before the CDR3 terminus, with the missing tail filled in from the germline J gene. The chain carries TRBV20-1 and TRBJ2-6, with TRBD1 identical over 8 bases. Germline CDR1 reads DFQATT; CDR2 reads SNEGSKA (reference sequence). This CDR3 comprises 18 residues. Trimming removed 3 bases from V and 0 bases from J; junction bases left unmatched: 10. The CDR3 region is CSASAFGTGGSGANVLTF. The covered CDR3 bases are TGCAGTGCTAGTGCTTTTGGGACAGGTGGCTCTGGGGCCAACGTC.

This clone was observed a handful of times. The sequenced fragment ends 3 residues before the CDR3 boundary, so the rest is inferred from the germline J gene. The J gene is TRBJ2-1, the V gene TRBV19, with 8 positions matching TRBD1. CDR1 and CDR2 from the germline V gene are LNHDA and SQIVND (reference sequence). CDR3 size: 16 residues. Trimming removed 7 bases from V and 0 bases from J; junction bases left unmatched: 8. The covered CDR3 bases are TGTGCCAGTAATCCTGGGACAGGCAGCTCCTACAATGAG. Amino acid sequence: CASNPGTGSSYNE. The whole CDR3 sequence reads CASNPGTGSSYNEQFF. Full variable domain (remainder filled in from reference TRBV19 and TRBJ2-1): DGGITQSPKYLFRKEGQNVTLSCEQNLNHDAMYWYRQDPGQGLRLIYYSQIVNDFQKGDIAEGYSVSREKKESFPLTVTSAQKNPTAFYLCASNPGTGSSYNEQFFGPGTRLTVL.

The table lists this clone with many counts. With the read ending 3 residues before the CDR3 end, the germline J gene is used to fill in that end. The chain couples TRBV5-1 to TRBJ1-2, with TRBD1 as a possible D gene (5 bases). The CDR3 totals 13 residues. The germline V and J ends were trimmed by 1 base and 6 bases, with 10 bases remaining between them. The germline CDR1 and CDR2 sequences are SGHRS and YFSETQ. The CDR3 DNA, read in part, is TGCGCCAGCAGCTTGAGGGGTTTTGATGGC. Protein sequence: CASSLRGFDG. In full, the CDR3 is CASSLRGFDGYTF.

This clone was counted at least ten times. From the germline J gene comes the end of the CDR3, since the read stops 3 residues before it. The chain carries TRBV15 and TRBJ2-1; D possibly uses TRBD1 or TRBD2 (6 bases each). This CDR3 region has 15 residues. Germline CDR1 reads LNHNV; CDR2 reads YYDKDF (reference sequence). V lost 5 bases and J lost 6, with 17 bases in between. Partial CDR3 DNA: TGTGCCACCAGCCGAAACAGGGCCGGGAGCAATGAG. Protein sequence: CATSRNRAGSNE. The full CDR3 reads CATSRNRAGSNEQFF.

This clone was seen ten or more times. The read ends 3 residues before the CDR3 terminus; that terminus is restored from the germline J gene. The rearrangement links TRBV6-1 to TRBJ2-3, with 8 bases that match TRBD2. Germline loops: CDR1 MNHNS, CDR2 SASEGT. The CDR3 extends over 17 amino acids. The sequenced part of the CDR3 DNA is TGTGCCAGCAGTGAAGATGGACTAGCTCACCTAAGTGTCACG. Translation: CASSEDGLAHLSVT. The CDR3, in full, reads CASSEDGLAHLSVTQYF.

This clone has at least ten counts. The read halts 3 residues ahead of the CDR3 end, with the missing end drawn from the germline J gene. The chain recombines TRBV6-1 with TRBJ2-6; no clear D gene. Germline CDR1 and CDR2: MNHNS and SASEGT. The CDR3 totals 15 residues. The germline V and J ends were trimmed by 3 bases and 0 bases, with 6 bases remaining between them. The covered CDR3 bases are TGTGCCAGCAGTGATTCCGGCTCTGGGGCCAACGTC. Residues: CASSDSGSGANV. The full CDR3 is CASSDSGSGANVLTF.

This clone was picked up many times. The read finishes 3 residues shy of the CDR3 end, and the germline J gene is used to complete it. This rearrangement joins TRBV19 to TRBJ2-1, with a possible D match to TRBD2 (5 bases). The V end was cut by 5 bases, the J end by 3 bases, with 11 bases between. The CDR3 covers 14 residues. The V gene's germline CDR1 is LNHDA and CDR2 SQIVND (reference sequence). Incomplete CDR3 DNA: TGTGCCAGTAGTCGTTCTAGCAGCTACAATGAG. Translated, it gives CASSRSSSYNE. The entire CDR3 protein reads CASSRSSSYNEQFF.

This clone was seen at least ten times. The CDR3 end lies 3 residues beyond the end of the read and is filled in from the germline J gene. The J gene is TRBJ2-3, the V gene TRBV7-3; the match to TRBD2 covers 10 bases. V lost 2 bases, J lost 6 bases, and 5 bases stayed unmatched. CDR1 and CDR2 from the germline V gene are SGHTA and FQGTGA. The length of the CDR3 is 15 residues. The CDR3 here is CASSLGAGGRDTQYF. The CDR3 bases that were read are TGTGCCAGCAGCTTAGGAGCGGGAGGGCGTGATACG. The full variable domain, completed using reference TRBV7-3 and TRBJ2-3, is GAGVSQTPSNKVTEKGKYVELRCDPISGHTALYWYRQSLGQGPEFLIYFQGTGAADDSGLPNDRFFAVRPEGSVSTLKIQRTERGDSAVYLCASSLGAGGRDTQYFGPGTRLTVL.

This clone was detected many times. The read stops 3 residues short of the end of the CDR3; the missing end is completed from the germline J gene. The chain carries TRBV7-9 and TRBJ2-7, with TRBD2 matching over 8 bases. The ends lost 5 bases at V and 6 bases at J; junction bases unmatched: 9. The CDR3 runs to 14 residues. Germline lookup yields CDR1 SEHNR and CDR2 FQNEAQ (reference sequence). CDR3 DNA, as far as it was read: TGTGCCAGCAGCGCCAGCGGGAGTACGTTCGAG. Translation gives CASSASGSTFE. The whole CDR3 protein reads CASSASGSTFEQYF.

This clone came up many times. The CDR3 is cut off 3 residues early in the read; its end comes from the germline J gene. The chain couples TRBV10-3 to TRBJ1-2; 9 nucleotides line up with TRBD1. CDR3 length: 17 amino acids. Per the germline V gene, CDR1 is ENHRY and CDR2 is SYGVKD. V was clipped by 2 bases and J by 4 bases; unmatched bases: 11. CDR3 DNA (partial): TGTGCCATCAGTGAGCCTGCGACAGGGGGGCCCGGCTATGGC. It codes for CAISEPATGGPGYG. The entire CDR3 protein reads CAISEPATGGPGYGYTF.